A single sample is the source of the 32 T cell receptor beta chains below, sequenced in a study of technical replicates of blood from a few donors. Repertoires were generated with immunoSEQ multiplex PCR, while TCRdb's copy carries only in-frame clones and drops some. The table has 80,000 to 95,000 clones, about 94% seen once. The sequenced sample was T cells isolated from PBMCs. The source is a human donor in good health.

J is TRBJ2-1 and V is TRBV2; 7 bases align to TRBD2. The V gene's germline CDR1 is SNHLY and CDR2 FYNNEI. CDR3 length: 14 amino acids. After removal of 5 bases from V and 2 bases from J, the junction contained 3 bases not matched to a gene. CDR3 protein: CASSPGTTYNEQFF. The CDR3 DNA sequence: TGTGCCAGCAGTCCCGGGACTACCTACAATGAGCAGTTCTTC.

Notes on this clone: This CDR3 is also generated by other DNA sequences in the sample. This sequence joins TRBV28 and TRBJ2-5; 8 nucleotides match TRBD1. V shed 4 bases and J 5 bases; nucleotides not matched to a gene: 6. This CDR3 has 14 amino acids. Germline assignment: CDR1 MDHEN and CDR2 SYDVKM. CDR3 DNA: TGTGCCAGCAGTTCCGGACAGGGAAGGGAGACCCAGTACTTC. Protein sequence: CASSSGQGRETQYF.

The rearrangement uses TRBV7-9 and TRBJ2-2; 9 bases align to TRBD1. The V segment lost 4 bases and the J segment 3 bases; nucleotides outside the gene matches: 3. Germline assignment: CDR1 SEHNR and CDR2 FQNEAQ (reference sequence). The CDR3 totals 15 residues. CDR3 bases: TGTGCCAGCAGCTCGGGACAGGGCTACACCGGGGAGCTGTTTTTT. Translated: CASSSGQGYTGELFF.

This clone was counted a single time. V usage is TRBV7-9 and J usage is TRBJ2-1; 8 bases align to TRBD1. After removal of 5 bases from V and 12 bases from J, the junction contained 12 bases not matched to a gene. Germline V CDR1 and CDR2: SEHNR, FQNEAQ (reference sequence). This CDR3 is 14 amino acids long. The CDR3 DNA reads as TGTGCCAGCAGCAGAGGACAGGGACCAATGGGGCAGTTCTTC. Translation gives CASSRGQGPMGQFF.

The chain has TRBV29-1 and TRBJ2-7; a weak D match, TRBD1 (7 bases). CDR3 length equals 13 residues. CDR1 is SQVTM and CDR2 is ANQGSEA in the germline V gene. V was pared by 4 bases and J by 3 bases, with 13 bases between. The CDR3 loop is CSVAAGGLYEQYF. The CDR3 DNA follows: TGCAGCGTTGCGGCAGGGGGACTCTACGAGCAGTACTTC.

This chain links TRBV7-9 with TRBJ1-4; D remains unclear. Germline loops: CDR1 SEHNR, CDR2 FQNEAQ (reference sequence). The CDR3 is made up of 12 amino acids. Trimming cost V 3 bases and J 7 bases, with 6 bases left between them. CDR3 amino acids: CASSFTSEKLFF. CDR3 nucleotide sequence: TGTGCCAGCAGCTTCACGAGTGAAAAACTGTTTTTT.

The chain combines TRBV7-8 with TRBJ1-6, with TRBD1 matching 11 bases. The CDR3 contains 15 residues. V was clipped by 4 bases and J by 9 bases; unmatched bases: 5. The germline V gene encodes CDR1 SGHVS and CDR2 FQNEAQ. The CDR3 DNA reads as TGTGCCAGCAGCTCCTCGGACAGGGGGCGTTCACCCCTCCACTTT. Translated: CASSSSDRGRSPLHF.

The CDR3 loop is CASSLRLAGGSYNEQFF. DNA of the CDR3: TGCGCCAGCAGCTTGAGACTAGCGGGAGGGTCCTACAATGAGCAGTTCTTC. The chain combines TRBV5-1 with TRBJ2-1; the match to TRBD2 covers 14 bases. Looked up from germline, CDR1 is SGHRS and CDR2 is YFSETQ. The V and J ends lost 1 base and 1 base, in that order; junction bases with no gene match: 1. The CDR3 runs 17 residues. The full variable domain, completed using reference TRBV5-1 and TRBJ2-1, is KAGVTQTPRYLIKTRGQQVTLSCSPISGHRSVSWYQQTPGQGLQFLFEYFSETQRNKGNFPGRFSGRQFSNSRSEMNVSTLELGDSALYLCASSLRLAGGSYNEQFFGPGTRLTVL.

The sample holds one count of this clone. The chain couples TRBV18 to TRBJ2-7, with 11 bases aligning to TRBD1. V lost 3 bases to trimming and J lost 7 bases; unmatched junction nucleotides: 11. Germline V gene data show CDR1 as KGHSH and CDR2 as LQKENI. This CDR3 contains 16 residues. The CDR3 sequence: CASSPGGQGAHREQYF. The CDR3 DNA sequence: TGTGCCAGCTCACCCGGCGGACAGGGGGCGCATCGAGAGCAGTACTTC.

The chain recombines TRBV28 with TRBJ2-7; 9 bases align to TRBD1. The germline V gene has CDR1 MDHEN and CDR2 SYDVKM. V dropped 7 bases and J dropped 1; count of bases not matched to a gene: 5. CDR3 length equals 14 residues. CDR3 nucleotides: TGTGCCAGCACGACGGGACAGGGTTCCTACGAGCAGTACTTC. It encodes CASTTGQGSYEQYF.

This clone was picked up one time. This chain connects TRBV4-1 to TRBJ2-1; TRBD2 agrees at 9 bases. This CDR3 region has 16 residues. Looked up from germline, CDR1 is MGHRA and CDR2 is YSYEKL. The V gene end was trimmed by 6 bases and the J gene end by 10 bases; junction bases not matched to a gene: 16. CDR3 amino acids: CASRESVLRGGIEQFF. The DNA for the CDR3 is TGCGCCAGCAGGGAAAGTGTTCTGCGGGGGGGCATCGAGCAGTTCTTC.

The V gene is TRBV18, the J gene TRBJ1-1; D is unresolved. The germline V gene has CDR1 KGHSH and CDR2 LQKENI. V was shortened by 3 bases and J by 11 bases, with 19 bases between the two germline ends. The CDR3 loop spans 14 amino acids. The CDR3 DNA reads TGTGCCAGCTCACCTTCCGGCCCCTCTGGAGGGGCTTTCTTT. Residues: CASSPSGPSGGAFF.

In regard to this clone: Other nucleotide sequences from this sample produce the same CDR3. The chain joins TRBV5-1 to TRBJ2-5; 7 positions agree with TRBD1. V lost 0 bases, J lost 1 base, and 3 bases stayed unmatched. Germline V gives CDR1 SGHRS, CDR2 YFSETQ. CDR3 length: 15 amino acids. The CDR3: CASSLVAGGQETQYF. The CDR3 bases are TGCGCCAGCAGCTTGGTGGCAGGGGGCCAAGAGACCCAGTACTTC.

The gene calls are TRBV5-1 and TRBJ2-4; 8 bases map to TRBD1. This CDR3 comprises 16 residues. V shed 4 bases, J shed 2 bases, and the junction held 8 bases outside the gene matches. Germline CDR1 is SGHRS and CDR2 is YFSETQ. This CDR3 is CASSPRQGASKNIQYF. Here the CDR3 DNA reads TGCGCCAGCAGCCCTCGGCAGGGGGCGTCCAAAAACATTCAGTACTTC. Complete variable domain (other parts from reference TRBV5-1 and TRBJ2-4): KAGVTQTPRYLIKTRGQQVTLSCSPISGHRSVSWYQQTPGQGLQFLFEYFSETQRNKGNFPGRFSGRQFSNSRSEMNVSTLELGDSALYLCASSPRQGASKNIQYFGAGTRLSVL.

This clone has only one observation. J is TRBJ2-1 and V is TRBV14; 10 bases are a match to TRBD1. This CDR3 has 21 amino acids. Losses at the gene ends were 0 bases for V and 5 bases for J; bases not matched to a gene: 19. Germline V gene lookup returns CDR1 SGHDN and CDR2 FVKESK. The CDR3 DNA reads TGTGCCAGCAGCCAAGATATGTGGTTCGGGAGACAGGGGGCTGAAGACAATGAGCAGTTCTTC. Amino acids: CASSQDMWFGRQGAEDNEQFF.

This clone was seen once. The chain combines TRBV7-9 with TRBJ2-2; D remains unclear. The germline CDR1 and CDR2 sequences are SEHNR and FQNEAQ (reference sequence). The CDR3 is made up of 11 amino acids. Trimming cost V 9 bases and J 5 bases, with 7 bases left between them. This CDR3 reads CASTLTGELFF. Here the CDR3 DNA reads TGTGCCAGTACTCTAACCGGGGAGCTGTTTTTT.

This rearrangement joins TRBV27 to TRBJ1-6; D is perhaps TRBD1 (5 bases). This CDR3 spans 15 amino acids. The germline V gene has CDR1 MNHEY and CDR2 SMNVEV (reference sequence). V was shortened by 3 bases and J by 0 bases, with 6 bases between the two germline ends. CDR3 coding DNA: TGTGCCAGCAGTTTCGGGGGCTCCTATAATTCACCCCTCCACTTT. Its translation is CASSFGGSYNSPLHF.

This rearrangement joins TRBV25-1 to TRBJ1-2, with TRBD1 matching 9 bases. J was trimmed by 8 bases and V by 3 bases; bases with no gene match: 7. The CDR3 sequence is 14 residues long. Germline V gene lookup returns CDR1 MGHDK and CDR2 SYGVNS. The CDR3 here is CASSDPGTGSGYTF. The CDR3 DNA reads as TGTGCCAGCAGTGATCCAGGGACAGGGAGCGGCTACACCTTC.

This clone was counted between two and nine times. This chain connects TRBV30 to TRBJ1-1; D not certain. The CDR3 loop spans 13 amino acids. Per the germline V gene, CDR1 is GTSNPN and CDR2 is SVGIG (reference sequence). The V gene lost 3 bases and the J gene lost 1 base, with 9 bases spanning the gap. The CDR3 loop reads CAWRASGNTEAFF. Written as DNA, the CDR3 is TGTGCCTGGAGGGCCAGCGGGAACACTGAAGCTTTCTTT.

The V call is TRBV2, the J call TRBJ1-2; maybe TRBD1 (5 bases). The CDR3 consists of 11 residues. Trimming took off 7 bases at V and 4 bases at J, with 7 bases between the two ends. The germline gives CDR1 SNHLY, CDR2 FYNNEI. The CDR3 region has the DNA TGTGCCAGCACTACAGGCTATGGCTACACCTTC. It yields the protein CASTTGYGYTF. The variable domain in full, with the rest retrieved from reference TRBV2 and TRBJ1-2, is EPEVTQTPSHQVTQMGQEVILRCVPISNHLYFYWYRQILGQKVEFLVSFYNNEISEKSEIFDDQFSVERPDGSNFTLKIRSTKLEDSAMYFCASTTGYGYTFGSGTRLTVV.

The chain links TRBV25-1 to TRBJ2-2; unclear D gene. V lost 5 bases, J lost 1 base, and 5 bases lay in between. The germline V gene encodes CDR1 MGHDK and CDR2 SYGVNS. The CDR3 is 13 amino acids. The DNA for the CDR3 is TGTGCCAGCAGTAATCAGAACACCGGGGAGCTGTTTTTT. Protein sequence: CASSNQNTGELFF.

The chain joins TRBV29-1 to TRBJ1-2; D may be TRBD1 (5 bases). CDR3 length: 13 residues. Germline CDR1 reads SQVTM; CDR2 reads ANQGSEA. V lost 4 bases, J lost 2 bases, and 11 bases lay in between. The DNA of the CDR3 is TGCAGCGTTGCCCCACGACAGAACTATGGCTACACCTTC. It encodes CSVAPRQNYGYTF.

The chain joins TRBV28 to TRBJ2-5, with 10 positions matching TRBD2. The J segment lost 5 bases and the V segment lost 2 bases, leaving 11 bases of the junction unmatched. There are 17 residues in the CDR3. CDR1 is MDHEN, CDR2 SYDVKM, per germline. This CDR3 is CASSLLGGSGRYETQYF. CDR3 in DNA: TGTGCCAGCAGTTTACTGGGAGGTAGCGGGAGGTATGAGACCCAGTACTTC.

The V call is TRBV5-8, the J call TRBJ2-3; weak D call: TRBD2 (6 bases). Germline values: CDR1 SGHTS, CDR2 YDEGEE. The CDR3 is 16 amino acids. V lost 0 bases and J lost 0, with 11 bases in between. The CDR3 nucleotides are TGTGCCAGCAGCTTGGGGCTAGCGATTAGCACAGATACGCAGTATTTT. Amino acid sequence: CASSLGLAISTDTQYF.

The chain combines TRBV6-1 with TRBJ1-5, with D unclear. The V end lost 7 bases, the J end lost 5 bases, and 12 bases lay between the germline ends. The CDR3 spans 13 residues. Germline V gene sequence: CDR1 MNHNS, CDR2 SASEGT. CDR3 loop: CASTSKRDQPQHF. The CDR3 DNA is TGTGCCAGCACCTCGAAACGGGATCAGCCCCAGCATTTT.

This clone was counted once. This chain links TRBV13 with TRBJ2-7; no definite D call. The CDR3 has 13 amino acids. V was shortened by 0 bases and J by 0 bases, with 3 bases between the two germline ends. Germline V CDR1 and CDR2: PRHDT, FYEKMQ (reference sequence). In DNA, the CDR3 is TGTGCCAGCAGCTTAGGCCTCTCCTACGAGCAGTACTTC. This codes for CASSLGLSYEQYF.

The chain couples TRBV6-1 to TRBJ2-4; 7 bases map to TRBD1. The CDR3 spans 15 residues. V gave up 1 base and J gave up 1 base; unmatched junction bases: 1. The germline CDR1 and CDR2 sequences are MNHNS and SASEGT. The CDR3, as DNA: TGTGCCAGCAGTGAAGAACAGGGGGCCAAAAACATTCAGTACTTC. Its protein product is CASSEEQGAKNIQYF.

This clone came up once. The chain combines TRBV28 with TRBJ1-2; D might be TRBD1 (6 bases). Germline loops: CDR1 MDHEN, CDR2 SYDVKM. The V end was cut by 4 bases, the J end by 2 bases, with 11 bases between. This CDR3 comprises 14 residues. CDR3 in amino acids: CASSSGGPNYGYTF. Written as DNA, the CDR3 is TGTGCCAGCAGTTCGGGGGGCCCGAACTATGGCTACACCTTC.

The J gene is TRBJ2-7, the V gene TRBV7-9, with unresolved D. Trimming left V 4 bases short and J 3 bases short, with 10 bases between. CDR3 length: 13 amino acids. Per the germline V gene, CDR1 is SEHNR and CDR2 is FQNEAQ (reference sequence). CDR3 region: CASSSDTGYEQYF. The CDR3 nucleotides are TGTGCCAGCAGCTCCGACACCGGCTACGAGCAGTACTTC.

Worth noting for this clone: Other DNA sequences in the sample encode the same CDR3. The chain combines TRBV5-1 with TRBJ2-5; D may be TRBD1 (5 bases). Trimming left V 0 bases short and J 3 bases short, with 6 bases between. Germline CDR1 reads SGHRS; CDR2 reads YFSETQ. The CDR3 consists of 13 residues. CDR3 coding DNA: TGCGCCAGCAGCTTGGGGGGCGAAGAGACCCAGTACTTC. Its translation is CASSLGGEETQYF.

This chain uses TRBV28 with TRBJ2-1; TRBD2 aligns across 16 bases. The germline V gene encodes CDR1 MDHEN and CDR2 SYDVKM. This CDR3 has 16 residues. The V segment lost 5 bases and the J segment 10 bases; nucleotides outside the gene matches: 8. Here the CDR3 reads CASSPGTSGRAGEQFF. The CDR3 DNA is TGTGCCAGCAGTCCCGGGACTAGCGGGAGGGCCGGAGAGCAGTTCTTC.

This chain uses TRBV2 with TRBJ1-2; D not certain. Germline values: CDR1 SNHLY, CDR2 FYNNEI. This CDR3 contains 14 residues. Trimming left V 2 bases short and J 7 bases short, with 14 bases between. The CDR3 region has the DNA TGTGCCAGCAGTGAAATGAGGGAGGTCGGTGGCTACACCTTC. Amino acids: CASSEMREVGGYTF.